This T cell receptor (beta chain) is drawn from a study of T cell repertoires in cytomegalovirus infection. Background on the study: Both recently identified HLA-C-restricted and well-studied HLA-B-restricted CMV epitopes were used in the study. Public TCR beta signature analysis indicated the presence of both CMV infection and matching HLA type.

One entry per CDR3 protein results from TCRdb running MiXCR on the reads. The sample lists more than 300,000 distinct CDR3 sequences; roughly 36% were seen once. This clonotype was detected only a few times. What it binds is unknown. Trimming at V came to 5 bases and at J to 7 bases, leaving 12 bases not matched to a gene. The CDR3 extends over 16 amino acids. The germline V gene encodes CDR1 SGHVS and CDR2 FQNEAQ. Study-level points and caveats: Dominating the ex vivo response were TCR beta clonotypes that were CMV-specific and HLA-C-restricted.

The V gene is TRBV7-8, the J gene TRBJ2-4; 9 bases align to TRBD1. This receptor was identified in a human donor in good health (CMV status not recorded). Some clones in this sample may be carry-over from other donors' samples. The sample was cultured PBMCs, taken from culture after CMV antigen stimulation. CDR3 in DNA: TGTGCCAGCAGCCTACTCCGGGACAGGGAGAAGAACATTCAGTACTTC. As protein: CASSLLRDREKNIQYF. Full variable domain (remainder filled in from reference TRBV7-8 and TRBJ2-4): GAGVSQSPRYKVAKRGQDVALRCDPISGHVSLFWYQQALGQGPEFLTYFQNEAQLDKSGLPSDRFFAERPEGSVSTLKIQRTQQEDSAVYLCASSLLRDREKNIQYFGAGTRLSVL.